Presented here are 5 T cell receptor beta chains from one specimen sequenced in a study of OX40 agonist ivuxolimab in advanced cancers. Receptors were amplified or captured by the immunoSEQ multiplex PCR assay. Here the immuneACCESS table is served through TCRdb, limited to in-frame sequences with V and J called. Missing clones are a known gap in these copies; in checked studies unresolved V genes cover under half, and the rest lacks a known reason. The sample contains 30,000 to 35,000 clones, roughly 87% of them found a single time. The ten largest clonotypes hold roughly 9.1% of the sample. The specimen comprised CD4+ or CD8+ T cells sorted from blood, sampled in a trial of the OX40 agonist ivuxolimab. Receptor source: an adult with an advanced solid tumor such as melanoma, head and neck, liver or kidney cancer.

The chain has TRBV9 and TRBJ1-2; D is unclear. The CDR3 contains 13 residues. V was pared by 3 bases and J by 0 bases, with 6 bases between. Looked up from germline, CDR1 is SGDLS and CDR2 is YYNGEE. CDR3 protein: CASSAGPNYGYTF. DNA of the CDR3: TGTGCCAGCAGCGCCGGGCCTAACTATGGCTACACCTTC.

CDR3 sequence reads: CASSIASPGAYEQYF. The CDR3 DNA reads TGTGCCAGCAGCATAGCGAGCCCCGGAGCCTACGAGCAGTACTTC. V and J are TRBV28 and TRBJ2-7; a possible D gene is TRBD2 (5 bases). The length of the CDR3 is 15 residues. Germline-derived CDR1 and CDR2 are MDHEN and SYDVKM. V was trimmed by 6 bases and J by 2 bases, leaving 17 bases between them.

The rearrangement uses TRBV2 and TRBJ2-1; the match to TRBD1 covers 8 bases. V gave up 4 bases and J gave up 5 bases; unmatched junction bases: 7. Germline V gives CDR1 SNHLY, CDR2 FYNNEI. This CDR3 is built from 15 residues. The CDR3 coding sequence is TGTGCCAGCAGTGGCCACAGGGGGGAACACAATGAGCAGTTCTTC. Translation gives CASSGHRGEHNEQFF.

The rearrangement uses TRBV10-3 and TRBJ2-6; 8 bases agree with TRBD1. The V and J ends lost 10 bases and 3 bases, in that order; junction bases with no gene match: 5. CDR3 length: 14 amino acids. Germline V gene lookup returns CDR1 ENHRY and CDR2 SYGVKD. CDR3 sequence reads: CATQGAGGANVLTF. The CDR3 DNA sequence: TGTGCCACTCAGGGGGCAGGTGGGGCCAACGTCCTGACTTTC.

The chain recombines TRBV7-8 with TRBJ2-7; no clear D gene. From germline, CDR1 is SGHVS and CDR2 FQNEAQ. The CDR3 has 14 residues. The V end lost 5 bases, the J end lost 1 base, and 12 bases lay between the germline ends. The DNA for the CDR3 is TGTGCCAGCAGCCTAGTAGACATTTCCTACGAGCAGTACTTC. Protein product: CASSLVDISYEQYF.